A single sample gave rise to the 15 T cell receptor beta chains below, sequenced in a study of blood T cell repertoires in COVID-19. The repertoire was sequenced with immunoSEQ multiplex PCR; TCRdb's copy has only in-frame clones and lacks some. The profile shows 200,000 to 300,000 clones, about nine tenths of them singletons. Sequencing was carried out using peripheral blood. These receptor sequences come from a young man with COVID-19, enrolled during active disease.

CDR3 DNA: TGTGCCAGTAGGGGTCTAGCGGGGGGTCGGGTCGTTGGTACGCAGTATTTT. Translated: CASRGLAGGRVVGTQYF. This rearrangement joins TRBV19 to TRBJ2-3; TRBD2 agrees at 11 bases. The CDR3 spans 17 residues. Trimming took 6 bases from V and 8 from J; bases not matched to a gene: 16. Germline V gene data show CDR1 as LNHDA and CDR2 as SQIVND (reference sequence).

V gene TRBV6-5 combines with J gene TRBJ2-2; 9 bases align to TRBD1. CDR1 is MNHEY, CDR2 SVGAGI, per germline. This CDR3 contains 15 residues. Trimming removed 7 bases from V and 0 bases from J; junction bases left unmatched: 3. This CDR3 reads CASTWTGANTGELFF. CDR3 bases: TGTGCCAGCACCTGGACAGGGGCGAACACCGGGGAGCTGTTTTTT.

This clone was picked up a small number of times. At one boundary the junction diverges from the germline segment, which might be a read error. The chain combines TRBV5-1 with TRBJ1-4; a possible D gene is TRBD1 (5 bases). The V gene's germline CDR1 is SGHRS and CDR2 YFSETQ. This CDR3 contains 10 residues. The CDR3 DNA reads as TGCGCCAGCAGCAGACCGGACATCCGTTTT. Translating gives CASSRPDIRF.

In its sample, this clone was seen once. The rearrangement links TRBV2 to TRBJ1-5, with D perhaps TRBD1 (6 bases). Germline assignment: CDR1 SNHLY and CDR2 FYNNEI. The CDR3 runs 15 residues. Trimming pared 7 bases from V and 0 bases from J, leaving 13 bases between. The CDR3 DNA is TGTGCCAGCATTGGAGACAGGTATAGCAATCAGCCCCAGCATTTT. This translates into CASIGDRYSNQPQHF.

The genes are TRBV27 and TRBJ1-2; D remains unclear. V gave up 5 bases and J gave up 7 bases, with 17 bases separating them. The CDR3 contains 14 residues. Germline V lookup: CDR1 MNHEY, CDR2 SMNVEV (reference sequence). The CDR3 region has the DNA TGTGCCAGCAGTGCGCTTTATGGAGTGAGTGGCTACACCTTC. It codes for CASSALYGVSGYTF.

The rearrangement joins TRBV27 to TRBJ2-5; weak D call: TRBD2 (6 bases). CDR3 length: 13 residues. Per germline, CDR1 MNHEY and CDR2 SMNVEV (reference sequence). V gave up 6 bases and J gave up 5 bases, with 13 bases separating them. The CDR3 sequence: CASRLLATETQYF. CDR3 nucleotides: TGTGCCAGCAGGCTACTAGCTACCGAGACCCAGTACTTC.

V gene TRBV7-3 combines with J gene TRBJ2-5, with 9 bases identical to TRBD2. V dropped 2 bases and J dropped 2; count of bases not matched to a gene: 3. The CDR3 consists of 15 residues. In germline, CDR1 is SGHTA, CDR2 FQGTGA. The CDR3 protein is CASSLGLAGQETQYF. The DNA for the CDR3 is TGTGCCAGCAGCTTAGGGCTAGCGGGACAAGAGACCCAGTACTTC.

This clone showed up just once. The rearrangement joins TRBV12-3 or TRBV12-4 to TRBJ1-1; D is perhaps TRBD1 (5 bases). V lost 6 bases and J lost 4, with 12 bases in between. There are 13 residues in the CDR3. CDR3 loop: CASRRGGATEAFF. As DNA, the CDR3 is TGTGCCAGCAGGCGAGGAGGGGCCACTGAAGCTTTCTTT.

The chain combines TRBV2 with TRBJ1-5; no definite D call. Germline V CDR1 and CDR2: SNHLY, FYNNEI. The CDR3 covers 14 residues. Trimming stripped 2 bases from V and 0 bases from J, with 5 bases between. CDR3 loop: CASSEHFSNQPQHF. The CDR3 DNA follows: TGTGCCAGCAGTGAACATTTTAGCAATCAGCCCCAGCATTTT. Filled out from reference TRBV2 and TRBJ1-5, the complete variable domain reads EPEVTQTPSHQVTQMGQEVILRCVPISNHLYFYWYRQILGQKVEFLVSFYNNEISEKSEIFDDQFSVERPDGSNFTLKIRSTKLEDSAMYFCASSEHFSNQPQHFGDGTRLSIL.

The V call is TRBV6-6, the J call TRBJ2-7, with D maybe TRBD2 (7 bases). Trimming stripped 5 bases from V and 6 bases from J, with 17 bases between. The CDR3 has 14 amino acids. Germline values: CDR1 MNHNY, CDR2 SVGAGI (reference sequence). The chain's CDR3 is CASSNLRGGGEQYF. The CDR3 DNA follows: TGTGCCAGCAGTAACCTAAGAGGGGGGGGCGAGCAGTACTTC.

This chain links TRBV9 with TRBJ1-1; no reliable D call. In germline, CDR1 is SGDLS, CDR2 YYNGEE. The CDR3 has 14 residues. Trimming stripped 6 bases from V and 2 bases from J, with 14 bases between. Here the CDR3 DNA reads TGTGCCAGCACCCCCCTAGAGGAAAACACTGAAGCTTTCTTT. Residues: CASTPLEENTEAFF.

The chain combines TRBV3-1 (or the pseudogene TRBV3-2) with TRBJ1-2; 7 bases map to TRBD1. V dropped 0 bases and J dropped 6; count of bases not matched to a gene: 4. The germline V gene encodes CDR1 LGHDT and CDR2 YNNKEL (reference sequence). The CDR3 loop spans 14 amino acids. The CDR3 protein is CASSQDAGQDGYTF. In DNA form, the CDR3 reads TGTGCCAGCAGCCAAGATGCAGGACAGGATGGCTACACCTTC.

The rearrangement links TRBV2 to TRBJ1-1, with 10 bases that match TRBD1. CDR1 is SNHLY, CDR2 FYNNEI, per germline. The CDR3 covers 15 residues. J gave up 1 base and V 6 bases, and 5 bases lay outside the gene matches. This CDR3 reads CASRGTGAENTEAFF. CDR3 nucleotides: TGTGCCAGCAGGGGGACAGGGGCCGAGAACACTGAAGCTTTCTTT.

This chain connects TRBV2 to TRBJ1-2, with D tentatively TRBD1 (5 bases). The CDR3 is made up of 15 amino acids. Looked up from germline, CDR1 is SNHLY and CDR2 is FYNNEI. The V end was cut by 11 bases, the J end by 8 bases, with 27 bases between. CDR3 in amino acids: CARGEGTDSLEGYTF. Written as DNA, the CDR3 is TGTGCCCGGGGGGAAGGGACCGATAGCCTCGAGGGCTACACCTTC.

The chain carries TRBV9 and TRBJ1-3; 10 bases agree with TRBD1. The CDR3 spans 16 residues. Germline-derived CDR1 and CDR2 are SGDLS and YYNGEE. V gave up 0 bases and J gave up 7 bases; unmatched junction bases: 7. The CDR3 DNA reads TGTGCCAGCAGCGTAGCCCCCGGGACAGGGGAGAACACCATATATTTT. This codes for CASSVAPGTGENTIYF.